What follows is one TCR beta chain and its context. This entry comes from a study of neoadjuvant anti-PD-1 for oral cavity cancer. The ends were cut back, 5 bases at V and 7 bases at J, with 9 bases in the middle. Germline CDR1 MNHEY, CDR2 SMNVEV (reference sequence). The CDR3 spans 11 residues. Using immunoSEQ multiplex PCR, the repertoire was profiled, and TCRdb retains in-frame clones only, with some absent. In the table there are around 62,000 clones, more than 65% of which are singletons. This TCR derives from a person aged 40 to 85 with oral cavity squamous cell carcinoma. The chain combines TRBV27 with TRBJ2-7; D is uncertain. The input for sequencing was PBMCs, taken before nivolumab (anti-PD-1) treatment. The CDR3 is CASSPTTEQYF. The CDR3 region has the DNA TGTGCCAGCAGTCCAACTACGGAGCAGTACTTC.